This TCR beta chain was captured by sequencing in a study of blood T cell repertoires in COVID-19. The wider study: The samples span acute and convalescent COVID-19 from the United States, Italy and Spain. T cells, B-cell-depleted T cells, or PBMCs provided the cDNA or gDNA that served as material.

In the source study's methods: Amplified reference gene primers provided the basis for estimating nucleated cell counts. Profiled with immunoSEQ multiplex PCR; TCRdb holds only in-frame clones, not every one. Clone size and the V and J calls come from that table; the DNA yielded D and trimming. The sample contains tens of thousands of clones, more than 80% of which appear only once. The sequence was obtained from a man aged 45-65 years with COVID-19, enrolled during active disease. What was sequenced was peripheral blood.

CDR3 in DNA: TGTGCCAGCAGTTTATGGGGTGGAGGGCCGAACAATGAGCAGTTCTTC. Translated: CASSLWGGGPNNEQFF. The V gene is TRBV27, the J gene TRBJ2-1; tentative D call: TRBD2 (6 bases). The germline V gene has CDR1 MNHEY and CDR2 SMNVEV (reference sequence). Trimming cost V 1 base and J 5 bases, with 15 bases left between them. The CDR3 covers 16 residues.